This T cell receptor (beta chain) was obtained from a study of immune evolution from preneoplasia to lung adenocarcinoma. Whole-study findings and limits: Normal lung had the highest top T cell clone frequencies.

Trimming stripped 5 bases from V and 4 bases from J, with 11 bases between. Germline assignment: CDR1 SEHNR and CDR2 FQNEAQ (reference sequence). The CDR3 runs 13 residues. As concerns this clone: The antigen is not known.

After pathologic assessment, macro-dissection selected premalignant or tumor cells for extraction. Sequencing used immunoSEQ multiplex PCR; TCRdb keeps in-frame clones, though not all of them. Of 4,000 to 5,500 clones in the sample, around 88% were seen once. The sequence derives from a person in their 70s with lung adenocarcinoma. Sequencing used FFPE lung adenocarcinoma in situ tissue. V is TRBV7-9 and J is TRBJ2-5; perhaps TRBD2 as D (6 bases). The CDR3 loop is CASSTTRVETQYF. CDR3 nucleotide sequence: TGTGCCAGCAGCACGACTAGAGTAGAGACCCAGTACTTC.